This TCR beta chain was recovered during a study of T cell responses to AZD1222 COVID-19 vaccine (dated by TCRdb to the early 2020s). As for the study more broadly: A total of 230 to 250 trial participants underwent TCR sequencing, of whom around 210 had received two doses of AZD1222 and roughly 26 had received two doses of the MenACWY control vaccine. Trial participants were enrolled into age subgroups of 18-55, 56-69 and 70-plus years, which contained roughly 140, 27 and 60 TCR-sequenced participants, respectively.

The CDR3 regions of human TCRbeta chains were subjected to immunosequencing. For the original study's pipeline: Repertoire TCRs were checked for matches against a reference library of SARS-CoV-2-specific TCRs that had been generated using the MIRA antigen-specificity platform. Breadth meant the fraction of unique TCRs that were SARS-CoV-2-associated, whereas depth meant the fraction of total T cells that were SARS-CoV-2-associated. Each spike-specific TCR was assigned to its reactive spike region and to a CD4 or CD8 class using the MIRA data. Log10-transformed breadth and depth values were compared by one-way ANOVA with Sidak's multiple comparisons tests. Imported from immuneACCESS, the table was reduced by TCRdb to in-frame sequences with V and J called. These copies leave out some clones; in studies compared against another copy, an unresolved V gene accounts for under half, and the cause of the remainder is not known. That table gives V, J and clone size, and the DNA gave D and trimming. Recorded for this sample are 100,000 to 120,000 clones; about nine tenths of them occurred a single time. Clones ranked in the top ten supply approximately 3% of the sample.

Broader findings and caveats from the paper: Conclusions about previously exposed vaccinees are limited, since just 5 or 6 AZD1222 recipients were seropositive for SARS-CoV-2 at baseline. Most participants were white British and females outnumbered males, and the authors suggested that clonal diversity may have been underestimated. The 56-69-year group was small, and its depth increase did not reach significance, likely because of low power. The vaccine-associated CD4 TCRs covered the entire spike protein, and the dominant responses fell in regions 160-218 and 743-854. Because no day 14 peak-response samples were available, repertoires were characterized only after the peak T cell response. After two AZD1222 doses, spike-specific TCR breadth and depth were significantly higher than at day 0 and than in MenACWY recipients. Epitopes outside the regions mutated in the B.1.351 and B.1.1.7 variants were reportedly recognized by nearly half of the unique spike-specific TCRs.

The time point label for this specimen denotes: baseline before first vaccination. According to the study, the label for this sample's treatment or condition signals: meningococcal conjugate vaccine given as trial control. The vaccinee samples were drawn from two UK trials, COV001 and COV002, one of which was a single-blind randomized controlled phase 2/3 trial testing AZD1222 (ChAdOx1 nCoV-19) in healthy adults. For TCRbeta chain sequencing, PBMC samples were collected from trial participants at day 0 and at day 28 after the second dose. Points on this clone: The antigen it recognizes is unknown. The sample holds no much larger clone one base away, and base qualities are not on file.

The sequenced sample was peripheral blood, obtained on day 0 of MenACWY control vaccination. The sequence was obtained from an adult in good health.

The CDR3 region reads CASSTGPWTEAFF. The DNA sequence is given as TGCGCCAGCAGTACAGGGCCATGGACTGAAGCTTTCTTT. Rearrangement joined TRBV10-2 to TRBJ1-1; the D segment could be TRBD1, given 6 matching bases. At the junction V is shortened by 5 bases and J by 5 bases, with 12 bases in between. From the cysteine up to the phenylalanine, the CDR3 has a length of 13 residues. This entry keeps only the CDR3 DNA: 39 bases, framed from base 1. The germline V gene specifies WSHSY as CDR1 and SAAADI as CDR2.